The T cell receptor (beta chain) under discussion was sequenced for a study of OX40 agonist ivuxolimab in advanced cancers. As for the study in general: In this trial design, patients received ivuxolimab intravenously at 0.01 to 10 mg/kg every 2 weeks. Patients assigned to dose escalation were diagnosed with hepatocellular carcinoma, melanoma, renal cell or head and neck cancer. General study findings and limits: Antigen specificity of clonally expanded peripheral T cells was not established.

V was pared by 5 bases and J by 1 base, with 1 base of the junction left unmatched. The CDR3 sequence is 15 residues long. Per germline, CDR1 SGHAT and CDR2 FQNNGV. This clone was seen more than once but under ten times. The antigen is not known. Produced via immunoSEQ multiplex PCR; TCRdb's table is partial and in-frame only. The profile shows fewer than 100,000 clones, 86% of them singletons. The material sequenced was CD4+ or CD8+ T cells sorted from blood, taken in a trial of the OX40 agonist ivuxolimab. The chain is built from TRBV11-2 and TRBJ1-4; 10 nucleotides match TRBD1. This sequence originates from an adult with an advanced solid tumor such as melanoma, head and neck, liver or kidney cancer. CDR3 sequence reads: CASSRDRGTNEKLFF. Here the CDR3 DNA reads TGTGCCAGCAGCCGGGACAGGGGAACTAATGAAAAACTGTTTTTT.